One and the same sample provided the 14 T cell receptor beta chains below, sequenced in a study of CD8 T cells in Susac syndrome. An input of about 0.5 to 1 ug of RNA was subjected to reverse transcription using random hexamers. One entry per CDR3 protein results from TCRdb running MiXCR on the immunoSEQ multiplex PCR reads. The data show over 80,000 distinct CDR3 sequences, with over 85% seen just once and less than 0.35% held by the top ten. Sequencing was done on a sample of CD8+ T cells from PBMCs. Receptors were obtained from a human donor in good health.

The chain has TRBV5-1 and TRBJ2-7, with D tentatively TRBD1 or TRBD2 (5 bases each). Per germline, CDR1 SGHRS and CDR2 YFSETQ. The CDR3 spans 15 residues. Trimming cost V 4 bases and J 0 bases, with 14 bases left between them. The CDR3 coding sequence is TGCGCCAGCAGCCCTGGGACCGCGAGCTCCTACGAGCAGTACTTC. This encodes CASSPGTASSYEQYF.

This clonotype appeared once. The chain recombines TRBV13 with TRBJ2-7, with D uncertain. Germline CDR1 is PRHDT and CDR2 is FYEKMQ (reference sequence). This CDR3 region has 14 residues. The ends were cut back, 1 base at V and 2 bases at J, with 9 bases in the middle. CDR3 coding DNA: TGTGCCAGCAGCTTAGTGGGCAGCGCCTACGAGCAGTACTTC. The encoded protein is CASSLVGSAYEQYF. Full variable domain (rest looked up from reference TRBV13 and TRBJ2-7): AAGVIQSPRHLIKEKRETATLKCYPIPRHDTVYWYQQGPGQDPQFLISFYEKMQSDKGSIPDRFSAQQFSDYHSELNMSSLELGDSALYFCASSLVGSAYEQYFGPGTRLTVT.

The chain carries TRBV9 and TRBJ1-2; D unclear. The V end lost 0 bases, the J end lost 3 bases, and 15 bases lay between the germline ends. Germline V gene data show CDR1 as SGDLS and CDR2 as YYNGEE. The CDR3 loop spans 16 amino acids. DNA for the CDR3: TGTGCCAGCAGCGTAGGGGGAGGGAAGGAGGACTATGGCTACACCTTC. Translated, it gives CASSVGGGKEDYGYTF.

A word on this clonotype: Relative to the germline gene, one junction end is altered; a read error may explain this. The V call is TRBV5-6, the J call TRBJ2-1, with a tentative D call TRBD2 (6 bases). The CDR3 sequence is 12 residues long. In germline, CDR1 is SGHDT, CDR2 YYEEEE. CDR3 sequence: CASSLVAGRGIF. The DNA for the CDR3 is TGTGCCAGCAGCTTGGTAGCCGGCCGGGGGATCTTC. The whole variable domain, remainder taken from reference TRBV5-6 and TRBJ2-1, is DAGVTQSPTHLIKTRGQQVTLRCSPKSGHDTVSWYQQALGQGPQFIFQYYEEEERQRGNFPDRFSGHQFPNYSSELNVNALLLGDSALYLCASSLVAGRGIFGPGTRLTVL.

This sequence joins TRBV5-1 and TRBJ2-7; D perhaps matches TRBD2 (5 bases). Trimming took 5 bases from V and 5 from J, leaving 14 bases between them. The CDR3 totals 13 residues. Germline CDR1 is SGHRS and CDR2 is YFSETQ. This CDR3 is CASSSAGWDEQYF. CDR3 nucleotide sequence: TGCGCCAGCAGTAGCGCTGGGTGGGACGAGCAGTACTTC.

The chain employs TRBV6-5 and TRBJ2-7, with D possibly matching TRBD1 (5 bases). The CDR3 is 11 residues long. Germline CDR1 reads MNHEY; CDR2 reads SVGAGI. Deletions cut 4 bases from V and 6 bases from J, with 7 bases between. CDR3 coding DNA: TGTGCCAGCAGTTTGGGGCTCGAGCAGTACTTC. Translated: CASSLGLEQYF.

The chain carries TRBV7-2 and TRBJ2-7, with no clear D. Germline lookup yields CDR1 SGHTA and CDR2 FQGNSA. V shed 5 bases and J shed 4 bases, with 9 bases lying between them. The length of the CDR3 is 12 residues. The CDR3 region has the DNA TGTGCCAGCAGCCCCGGACGATACGAGCAGTACTTC. Protein product: CASSPGRYEQYF.

This chain uses TRBV24-1 with TRBJ2-5; 8 nucleotides agree with TRBD1. There are 16 residues in the CDR3. Germline CDR1 is KGHDR and CDR2 is SFDVKD. Unmatched junction bases numbered 10, after V lost 4 bases and J lost 4 bases. This CDR3 reads CATSDPLDRDGETQYF. CDR3 coding DNA: TGTGCCACCAGTGACCCTTTGGACAGGGATGGAGAGACCCAGTACTTC.

The chain has TRBV24-1 and TRBJ2-5; TRBD1 aligns across 7 bases. This CDR3 is built from 13 residues. Trimming removed 4 bases from V and 2 bases from J; junction bases left unmatched: 0. Germline assignment: CDR1 KGHDR and CDR2 SFDVKD. The CDR3 region has the DNA TGTGCCACCAGTGACAGGGGGCAAGAGACCCAGTACTTC. The encoded protein is CATSDRGQETQYF.

In its sample, this clonotype was seen once. The chain uses TRBV11-2 and TRBJ2-2; TRBD2 might be the D (6 bases). Trimming shortened V by 1 base and J by 2 bases, and 11 bases separated the two germline ends. Germline CDR1 SGHAT, CDR2 FQNNGV. The length of the CDR3 is 16 residues. CDR3 in amino acids: CASSLVVSGNTGELFF. DNA of the CDR3: TGTGCCAGCAGCTTAGTTGTTAGCGGTAACACCGGGGAGCTGTTTTTT. Complete variable domain (other parts from reference TRBV11-2 and TRBJ2-2): EAGVAQSPRYKIIEKRQSVAFWCNPISGHATLYWYQQILGQGPKLLIQFQNNGVVDDSQLPKDRFSAERLKGVDSTLKIQPAKLEDSAVYLCASSLVVSGNTGELFFGEGSRLTVL.

Written as DNA, the CDR3 is TGTGCCAGCAGTCCCGGGGGCTTGGGGTGGCTCCCGTACATTCAGTACTTC. Translated, it gives CASSPGGLGWLPYIQYF. This chain links TRBV6-1 with TRBJ2-4; the D gene could be TRBD1 or TRBD2 (6 bases each). Trimming left V 5 bases short and J 8 bases short, with 25 bases between. The length of the CDR3 is 17 residues. Per germline, CDR1 MNHNS and CDR2 SASEGT.

The rearrangement links TRBV29-1 to TRBJ2-1; D gene uncertain. The germline gives CDR1 SQVTM, CDR2 ANQGSEA. V lost 4 bases and J lost 8, with 12 bases in between. The CDR3 is made up of 12 amino acids. The chain's CDR3 is CSVAVEDDEQFF. CDR3 bases: TGCAGCGTTGCCGTCGAGGACGATGAGCAGTTCTTC.

The chain links TRBV5-6 to TRBJ2-4, with D possibly being TRBD1 or TRBD2 (5 bases each). V was cut by 0 bases and J by 5 bases, with 9 bases left in between. The CDR3 sequence is 14 residues long. The germline V gene has CDR1 SGHDT and CDR2 YYEEEE. CDR3 loop: CASSLGGSQNIQYF. The DNA for the CDR3 is TGTGCCAGCAGCTTGGGGGGGAGCCAAAACATTCAGTACTTC.

The chain couples TRBV11-2 to TRBJ2-3; no clear D. CDR1 is SGHAT and CDR2 is FQNNGV in the germline V gene. The CDR3 is made up of 12 amino acids. Trimming removed 1 base at V and 6 bases at J, with 5 bases between. The CDR3 protein is CASSLVEDTQYF. The CDR3 DNA reads as TGTGCCAGCAGCTTAGTCGAGGATACGCAGTATTTT.